This T cell receptor beta chain derives from a study of tumor and adjacent non-tumor tissue in lung cancer. Across the whole study: There were about 12 adenocarcinoma, 2 squamous cell carcinoma and 1 small cell lung cancer cases. Whole-study findings and limits: Significantly higher TCR diversity was found in tumor than normal lung. Higher tumor TCR diversity was associated with shorter survival.

A modified ARM-PCR protocol with three rounds of nested PCR amplified TCRbeta. MiXCR, run by TCRdb on the multiplex PCR reads, gives a single entry per CDR3 protein. Found here are more than 55,000 distinct CDR3 sequences, roughly two thirds of them singletons; the top ten hold 32%. Relative to its sample, this clonotype is medium-sized (0.01 to 0.1%). What it recognizes is unknown. In germline, CDR1 is MDHEN, CDR2 SYDVKM. This CDR3 has 14 amino acids. With 3 bases removed from V and 4 bases from J, the gap between germline ends came to 10 bases. RNA was extracted from bulk tissue without any cell sorting. Distant lung tissue was collected more than 3 cm away from the tumor edge.

The chain combines TRBV28 with TRBJ1-5; maybe TRBD1 (6 bases). The sequenced sample was distant non-tumor lung tissue. The clonotype comes from a man between 65 and 79 years old with non-small cell lung cancer. CDR3 region: CASSLAQGNQPQHF. The CDR3 DNA reads as TGTGCCAGCAGTTTGGCCCAGGGGAATCAGCCCCAGCATTTT.